Given below is one TCR beta chain in context. Its specificity is not known. These data belong to a study of ipilimumab plus nivolumab after autologous stem cell transplantation. The repertoire was sequenced with immunoSEQ multiplex PCR; TCRdb's copy has only in-frame clones and lacks some. Of about 84,000 clones detected, 83% appear once; the ten largest clones hold 2% to 2.5%. Germline-derived CDR1 and CDR2 are SEHNR and FQNEAQ (reference sequence). The CDR3 totals 15 residues. Trimming stripped 5 bases from V and 5 bases from J, with 16 bases between. Study results and limitations: TCR repertoire, Treg phenotype and gut microbiota reportedly support more study of this approach.

The chain uses TRBV7-9 and TRBJ2-1; D remains unclear. This TCR came from a male donor with diffuse large B-cell lymphoma. Material: PBMCs, obtained in a trial of ipilimumab plus nivolumab as post-transplant consolidation. The CDR3 DNA reads as TGTGCCAGCAGCCCTATCGCAGATACAAACAATGAGCAGTTCTTC. Encoded protein: CASSPIADTNNEQFF. Full variable domain (outside the CDR3, taken from reference TRBV7-9 and TRBJ2-1): DTGVSQNPRHKITKRGQNVTFRCDPISEHNRLYWYRQTLGQGPEFLTYFQNEAQLEKSRLLSDRFSAERPKGSFSTLEIQRTEQGDSAMYLCASSPIADTNNEQFFGPGTRLTVL.